These 25 T cell receptor beta chains share one sample of origin, sequenced in a study of a mutant IDH1 vaccine in newly diagnosed glioma. Sample time point: week 35, safety follow-up. Doses consisted of 300 ug of mutant IDH1 20-mer peptide each, paired with topical imiquimod. TCRdb keeps only in-frame clones here, not all; method: immunoSEQ multiplex PCR. The table has around 70,000 clones, roughly 83% seen once. These receptors' targets are unknown. Sequences were derived from PBMCs, sampled from a glioma patient whose treatment included an IDH1 peptide vaccine. The receptors were sampled from a man younger than 35 with glioma.

This clone was counted once. V usage is TRBV30 and J usage is TRBJ1-1; TRBD1 matches 9 bases. The CDR3 covers 12 residues. The ends lost 5 bases at V and 6 bases at J; junction bases unmatched: 4. Germline CDR1 and CDR2: GTSNPN and SVGIG (reference sequence). The CDR3 is CAWVTGGAEAFF. The DNA for the CDR3 is TGTGCCTGGGTAACAGGGGGCGCTGAAGCTTTCTTT.

This chain uses TRBV4-3 with TRBJ1-2; D not certain. The CDR3 totals 15 residues. Trimming took off 1 base at V and 0 bases at J, with 9 bases between the two ends. The germline gives CDR1 LGHNA, CDR2 YSLEER. The DNA of the CDR3 is TGCGCCAGCAGCCAAGGGACGGTAGCTAACTATGGCTACACCTTC. Its translation is CASSQGTVANYGYTF.

This chain connects TRBV7-9 to TRBJ1-2; D is unclear. Looked up from germline, CDR1 is SEHNR and CDR2 is FQNEAQ (reference sequence). The CDR3 contains 12 residues. V shed 3 bases and J shed 2 bases, with 4 bases lying between them. As DNA, the CDR3 is TGTGCCAGCAGCTTTGTGAACTATGGCTACACCTTC. Its translation is CASSFVNYGYTF.

The chain carries TRBV14 and TRBJ1-1; 9 bases fit TRBD1. CDR1 is SGHDN, CDR2 FVKESK, per germline. J gave up 2 bases and V 5 bases, and 12 bases lay outside the gene matches. CDR3 size: 17 residues. The CDR3 spells CASSSPGTGFLNTEAFF. The CDR3 bases are TGTGCCAGCAGCAGCCCCGGGACAGGGTTTTTAAACACTGAAGCTTTCTTT.

This chain uses TRBV7-2 with TRBJ1-2; no firm D call. The CDR3 consists of 12 residues. The germline CDR1 and CDR2 sequences are SGHTA and FQGNSA. The V end lost 0 bases, the J end lost 6 bases, and 5 bases lay between the germline ends. The DNA for the CDR3 is TGTGCCAGCAGCTTAGCGCAGAATGGCTACACCTTC. Translating gives CASSLAQNGYTF.

The gene calls are TRBV30 and TRBJ1-5; D not resolved. V shed 1 base and J shed 5 bases, with 9 bases lying between them. Germline CDR1 GTSNPN, CDR2 SVGIG (reference sequence). The CDR3 extends over 13 amino acids. The DNA of the CDR3 is TGTGCCTGGAGTGCCCTCAAGGATCAGCCCCAGCATTTT. It specifies CAWSALKDQPQHF.

This clone appeared a few times. The chain combines TRBV7-2 with TRBJ1-1; 7 positions match TRBD1. Germline V gives CDR1 SGHTA, CDR2 FQGNSA. After removal of 3 bases from V and 0 bases from J, the junction contained 4 bases not matched to a gene. This CDR3 is built from 15 residues. DNA for the CDR3: TGTGCCAGCAGCTTTTCGGGACAGCTGAACACTGAAGCTTTCTTT. As protein: CASSFSGQLNTEAFF.

This chain connects TRBV5-1 to TRBJ2-7; D not resolved. The ends were cut back, 4 bases at V and 6 bases at J, with 14 bases in the middle. Germline V gene data show CDR1 as SGHRS and CDR2 as YFSETQ. This CDR3 contains 13 residues. The CDR3: CASSLLAESEQYF. The DNA of the CDR3 is TGCGCCAGCAGCCTCCTCGCGGAGAGCGAGCAGTACTTC.

In regard to this clone: At one end the junction does not follow the germline gene, possibly because of a read error. The chain links TRBV30 to TRBJ2-3, with 9 nucleotides matching TRBD2. Germline CDR1 and CDR2: GTSNPN and SVGIG (reference sequence). This CDR3 is 14 amino acids long. The CDR3 loop reads CAWSRRGGTDTQYF. The DNA for the CDR3 is TGTGCCTGGAGTAGGCGGGGGGGCACGGATACGCAGTATTTT.

This clone was counted once. The rearrangement joins TRBV4-3 to TRBJ2-7; 14 nucleotides match TRBD2. This CDR3 is built from 17 residues. From germline, CDR1 is LGHNA and CDR2 YSLEER. The junction had 13 bases not matched to a gene; V was cut back by 3 bases and J by 9 bases. The CDR3 DNA reads as TGCGCCAGCAGCCAGGGGGCTTGGACTAGCGGGAGGCAGGGGCAGTACTTC. This codes for CASSQGAWTSGRQGQYF.

The V and J genes are TRBV27 and TRBJ1-1, with 10 positions matching TRBD1. With V trimmed by 8 bases and J by 6 bases, 12 bases remained unmatched. From germline, CDR1 is MNHEY and CDR2 SMNVEV (reference sequence). The CDR3 extends over 15 amino acids. The CDR3 sequence is CASLSGTGEIAEAFF. The DNA of the CDR3 is TGTGCCAGCCTTTCCGGGACAGGGGAGATCGCTGAAGCTTTCTTT.

Here the CDR3 reads CASSQDRGRGQPQHF. In DNA form, the CDR3 reads TGCGCCAGCAGCCAAGATAGGGGGAGGGGTCAGCCCCAGCATTTT. V gene TRBV4-3 combines with J gene TRBJ1-5, with a tentative D call TRBD1 (6 bases). Per the germline V gene, CDR1 is LGHNA and CDR2 is YSLEER. The CDR3 is 15 residues long. V lost 0 bases, J lost 6 bases, and 12 bases lay in between.

The rearrangement joins TRBV6-5 to TRBJ1-3; no firm D call. V was shortened by 5 bases and J by 2 bases, with 7 bases between the two germline ends. The CDR3 contains 13 residues. Germline CDR1 is MNHEY and CDR2 is SVGAGI. CDR3 in amino acids: CASSPQAGNTIYF. In DNA form, the CDR3 reads TGTGCCAGCAGTCCCCAAGCTGGAAACACCATATATTTT.

This chain uses TRBV19 with TRBJ1-1; perhaps TRBD1 as D (5 bases). CDR1 is LNHDA and CDR2 is SQIVND in the germline V gene (reference sequence). With 10 bases removed from V and 0 bases from J, the gap between germline ends came to 18 bases. The CDR3 has 15 amino acids. The CDR3, as DNA: TGTGCCACCAATCGGGGCAGCCTTATGAACACTGAAGCTTTCTTT. Residues: CATNRGSLMNTEAFF. The full variable domain, in which reference TRBV19 and TRBJ1-1 provide the parts outside the CDR3, is DGGITQSPKYLFRKEGQNVTLSCEQNLNHDAMYWYRQDPGQGLRLIYYSQIVNDFQKGDIAEGYSVSREKKESFPLTVTSAQKNPTAFYLCATNRGSLMNTEAFFGQGTRLTVV.

This clone was recorded once. CDR3 DNA sequence: TGTGCCAGTAGTCCGTCCGGACAGGAAGAAGCTTTCTTT. Protein: CASSPSGQEEAFF. The rearrangement links TRBV19 to TRBJ1-1, with 7 positions matching TRBD1. The CDR3 is 13 amino acids. Germline V gene lookup returns CDR1 LNHDA and CDR2 SQIVND (reference sequence). The J segment lost 8 bases and the V segment lost 5 bases, leaving 8 bases of the junction unmatched.

The gene calls are TRBV29-1 and TRBJ1-2, with D perhaps TRBD1 (6 bases). Trimming removed 4 bases from V and 2 bases from J, with 11 bases in between. The germline CDR1 and CDR2 sequences are SQVTM and ANQGSEA. This CDR3 has 13 residues. DNA of the CDR3: TGCAGCGTTGCCAAGACAGGAAACTATGGCTACACCTTC. As protein: CSVAKTGNYGYTF.

This clone has just one count. J is TRBJ1-6 and V is TRBV4-3; a possible D gene is TRBD1 (6 bases). This CDR3 comprises 16 residues. The V gene lost 4 bases and the J gene lost 6 bases, with 16 bases spanning the gap. CDR1 and CDR2 (germline): LGHNA, YSLEER. This CDR3 reads CASSPEPGHLNSPLHF. For the CDR3, the DNA is TGCGCCAGCAGCCCCGAGCCGGGACATCTTAATTCACCCCTCCACTTT.

This chain uses TRBV9 with TRBJ2-5; the match to TRBD2 covers 8 bases. After removal of 4 bases from V and 5 bases from J, the junction contained 10 bases not matched to a gene. The length of the CDR3 is 15 residues. CDR1 is SGDLS and CDR2 is YYNGEE in the germline V gene. The CDR3 DNA reads TGTGCCAGCAGCCGGACTAGCTTAGTGCAGGAGACCCAGTACTTC. Residues: CASSRTSLVQETQYF.

This clone was seen just once. This rearrangement joins TRBV19 to TRBJ1-1, with a possible D match to TRBD1 (5 bases). Germline values: CDR1 LNHDA, CDR2 SQIVND (reference sequence). Trimming removed 3 bases at V and 4 bases at J, with 15 bases between. This CDR3 comprises 15 residues. The CDR3 sequence is CASSMWGHGGTEAFF. For the CDR3, the DNA is TGTGCCAGTAGTATGTGGGGCCACGGGGGCACTGAAGCTTTCTTT. The full variable domain, in which reference TRBV19 and TRBJ1-1 provide the parts outside the CDR3, is DGGITQSPKYLFRKEGQNVTLSCEQNLNHDAMYWYRQDPGQGLRLIYYSQIVNDFQKGDIAEGYSVSREKKESFPLTVTSAQKNPTAFYLCASSMWGHGGTEAFFGQGTRLTVV.

This chain connects TRBV7-3 to TRBJ2-7; 7 nucleotides line up with TRBD1. V lost 6 bases, J lost 6 bases, and 11 bases stayed unmatched. This CDR3 region has 14 residues. Germline CDR1 SGHTA, CDR2 FQGTGA. CDR3 sequence (DNA): TGTGCCAGCAGTCTGACAGGGCCGGGGTCCGAGCAGTACTTC. It encodes CASSLTGPGSEQYF.

The rearrangement joins TRBV25-1 to TRBJ1-3, with 7 positions matching TRBD1. The CDR3 is made up of 14 amino acids. The J segment lost 0 bases and the V segment lost 9 bases, leaving 5 bases of the junction unmatched. The germline V gene encodes CDR1 MGHDK and CDR2 SYGVNS. DNA of the CDR3: TGTGCCAGTGGGACAGAATACTCTGGAAACACCATATATTTT. Encoded protein: CASGTEYSGNTIYF.

The sample holds one count of this clone. The gene calls are TRBV7-9 and TRBJ1-3; D unclear. V lost 7 bases to trimming and J lost 0 bases, with 16 bases between them. In germline, CDR1 is SEHNR, CDR2 FQNEAQ (reference sequence). The CDR3 is 16 residues long. The DNA for the CDR3 is TGTGCCAGCAACCTTCACATCCAGATCTCTGGAAACACCATATATTTT. Its protein is CASNLHIQISGNTIYF.

The chain combines TRBV5-4 with TRBJ2-5; 13 bases are shared with TRBD2. This CDR3 has 16 residues. J gave up 5 bases and V 4 bases, and 8 bases lay outside the gene matches. Germline assignment: CDR1 SGHNT and CDR2 YYREEE (reference sequence). The CDR3 region is CASSRGLAGVGETQYF. CDR3 DNA: TGTGCCAGCAGCCGCGGACTAGCGGGAGTGGGGGAGACCCAGTACTTC.

V is TRBV27 and J is TRBJ1-1; tentatively, D is TRBD1 (5 bases). V lost 4 bases and J 5 bases, leaving 8 bases between the germline ends. The CDR3 runs to 12 residues. Germline V gives CDR1 MNHEY, CDR2 SMNVEV (reference sequence). Written as DNA, the CDR3 is TGTGCCAGCAGTTCCCGGGGGACTGAAGCTTTCTTT. It yields the protein CASSSRGTEAFF.

V and J are TRBV7-8 and TRBJ2-1; 9 nucleotides line up with TRBD2. The CDR3 extends over 17 amino acids. The trim removed 5 bases at V and 0 bases at J, leaving 8 bases unmatched. Germline CDR1 and CDR2: SGHVS and FQNEAQ. The CDR3, as DNA: TGTGCCAGCAGCCTTAGCGGGAGTTGGAGCTCCTACAATGAGCAGTTCTTC. Its translation is CASSLSGSWSSYNEQFF.